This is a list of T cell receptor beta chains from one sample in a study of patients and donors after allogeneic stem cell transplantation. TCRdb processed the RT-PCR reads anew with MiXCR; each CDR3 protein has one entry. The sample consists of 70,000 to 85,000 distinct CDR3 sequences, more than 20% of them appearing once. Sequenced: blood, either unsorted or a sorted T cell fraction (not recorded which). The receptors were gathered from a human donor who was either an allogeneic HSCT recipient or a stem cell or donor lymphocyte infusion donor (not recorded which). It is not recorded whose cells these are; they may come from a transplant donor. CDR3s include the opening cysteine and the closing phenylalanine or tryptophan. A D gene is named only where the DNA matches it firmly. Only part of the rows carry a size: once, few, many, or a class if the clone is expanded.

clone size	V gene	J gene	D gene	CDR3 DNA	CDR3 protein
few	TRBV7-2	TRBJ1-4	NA	TGTGCCAGCAGCTTAGGTTTGCAGGGGCCTGGAGAAAAACTGTTTTTT	CASSLGLQGPGEKLFF
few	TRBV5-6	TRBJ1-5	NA	TGTGCCACGACTACAGGGCCCGGGGGGCAGCCCCAGCATTTT	CATTTGPGGQPQHF
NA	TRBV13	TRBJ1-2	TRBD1	TGTGCCAGCAGCTTTACGACAGGGGAGAACGGCTACACCTTC	CASSFTTGENGYTF
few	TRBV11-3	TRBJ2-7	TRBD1	TGTGCCAGCAGCCCCCGATCCTCCGGGACAGGCTTCATCTACGAGCAGTACTTC	CASSPRSSGTGFIYEQYF
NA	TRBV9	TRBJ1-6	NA	TGTGCCAGCACCCCGGGCTACACAGGTGATAATTCACCCCTCCACTTT	CASTPGYTGDNSPLHF
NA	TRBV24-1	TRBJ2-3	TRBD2	TGTGCCACCAAACCCCCTAGCGGGGGGCTCACAGATACGCAGTATTTT	CATKPPSGGLTDTQYF
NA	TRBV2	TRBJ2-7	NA	TGTGCCAGCAGTTCCTACGAGCAGTACTTC	CASSSYEQYF
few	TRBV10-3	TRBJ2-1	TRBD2	TGTGCCATAGCGGGAGTAGAAAATGAGCAGTTCTTC	CAIAGVENEQFF
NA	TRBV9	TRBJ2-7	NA	TGTGCCAGCAGCCCCTCCGCCACGTACGAGCAGTACTTC	CASSPSATYEQYF
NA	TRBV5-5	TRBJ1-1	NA	TGTGCCAGCAGCTGGCCGAACACTGAAGCTTTCTTT	CASSWPNTEAFF
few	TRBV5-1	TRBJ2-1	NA	TGCGCCAGCAGCTTGGTTGGGAGCAATGAGCAGTTCTTC	CASSLVGSNEQFF
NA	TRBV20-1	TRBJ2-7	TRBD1	TGCAGTGCTAGTTCGGACAGGGCTTACGAGCAGTACTTC	CSASSDRAYEQYF
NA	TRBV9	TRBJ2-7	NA	TGTGCCAGCAGCTCCCCTCCCGCCGACGAGCAGTACTTC	CASSSPPADEQYF
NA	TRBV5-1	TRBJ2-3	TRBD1	TGCGCCAGCAGCTTACAGGGGAAGGGCACAGATACGCAGTATTTT	CASSLQGKGTDTQYF
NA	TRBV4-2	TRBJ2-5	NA	TGTGCCAGCAGCCAAGATAACCCCACCAGGGGAACCCAAGAGACCCAGTACTTC	CASSQDNPTRGTQETQYF
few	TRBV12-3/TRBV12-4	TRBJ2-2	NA	TGTGCCAGCAGTACAGTAGGAAACACCGGGGAGCTGTTTTTT	CASSTVGNTGELFF
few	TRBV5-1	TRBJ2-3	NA	TGCGCCAGCAGCGCCGCGCTAGGCACAGATACGCAGTATTTT	CASSAALGTDTQYF
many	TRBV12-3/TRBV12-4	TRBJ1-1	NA	TGTGCCAGCAGTTTATTGGGAGGGATCTGGACTGAAGCTTTCTTT	CASSLLGGIWTEAFF
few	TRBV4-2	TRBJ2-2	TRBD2	TGTGCCAGCAGCCTTATAGCGGGAGAGGGAACCGGGGAGCTGTTTTTT	CASSLIAGEGTGELFF
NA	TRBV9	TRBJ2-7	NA	TGTGCCAGCAGCGTAGACGGGCTAGCCGCCTACGAGCAGTACTTC	CASSVDGLAAYEQYF
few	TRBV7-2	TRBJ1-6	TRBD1	TGTGCCAGCGGACAGGTTTCTAATTCACCCCTCCACTTT	CASGQVSNSPLHF
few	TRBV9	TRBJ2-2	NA	TGTGCCAGCAGCGTAGAAAACGGGGAGCTGTTTTTT	CASSVENGELFF
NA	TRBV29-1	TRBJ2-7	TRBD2	TGCAGCGTTGAAGACATAGCGGGAGCCCCCTACGAGCAGTACTTC	CSVEDIAGAPYEQYF
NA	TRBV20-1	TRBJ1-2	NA	TGCAGTGCTCCCTTTGGGGTATATGGCTACACCTTC	CSAPFGVYGYTF
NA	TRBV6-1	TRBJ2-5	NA	TGTGCCAGCAGTGAAACAGGGCAAGAGACCCAGTACTTC	CASSETGQETQYF
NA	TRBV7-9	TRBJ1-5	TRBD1	TGTGCCAGCAGCTTAGCGACAGGGGGCTCCCAGCCCCAGCATTTT	CASSLATGGSQPQHF
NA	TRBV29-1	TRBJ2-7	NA	TGCAGCGTTTTCAGAGGCTACGAGCAGTACTTC	CSVFRGYEQYF
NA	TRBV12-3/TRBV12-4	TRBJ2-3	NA	TGTGCCAGCAGCAGCACTACCACAGATACGCAGTATTTT	CASSSTTTDTQYF
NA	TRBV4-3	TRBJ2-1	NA	TGCGCCAGCAGCCAAATTATCAGGTCCTACAATGAGCAGTTCTTC	CASSQIIRSYNEQFF